The clone carrying this T cell receptor (beta chain) was seen many times. What it recognizes is unknown. The data stem from a study of T-cell reconstitution after alpha-beta-depleted transplantation in children. Study-wide findings and caveats: Diversity and T-cell counts at one year after transplant derived mostly from new T cells. There were some patients whose high TCRbeta diversity at day 60 came from surviving recipient T cells and thymic progenitors. Alpha-beta T cells present about two months after transplant were reported to originate from several hundred expanded graft clones.

The TCRbeta library incorporated unique molecular identifiers. In TCRdb, the PCR reads were re-called with MiXCR into one record per CDR3 protein. The table includes hundreds of thousands of distinct CDR3 sequences, around 12% detected once. Trimming left V 3 bases short and J 2 bases short, with 11 bases between. The CDR3 extends over 14 amino acids. The V and J genes are TRBV12-3 or TRBV12-4 and TRBJ2-7; D unresolved. This clonotype was obtained from a girl aged 2-10 years with congenital amegakaryocytic thrombocytopenia, due to receive a stem cell transplant. The specimen was PBMCs, collected before TCRalphabeta/CD19-depleted stem cell transplant. This CDR3 is CASSFGSEPYEQYF. In nucleotides, the CDR3 is TGTGCCAGCAGTTTTGGAAGCGAGCCCTACGAGCAGTACTTC.